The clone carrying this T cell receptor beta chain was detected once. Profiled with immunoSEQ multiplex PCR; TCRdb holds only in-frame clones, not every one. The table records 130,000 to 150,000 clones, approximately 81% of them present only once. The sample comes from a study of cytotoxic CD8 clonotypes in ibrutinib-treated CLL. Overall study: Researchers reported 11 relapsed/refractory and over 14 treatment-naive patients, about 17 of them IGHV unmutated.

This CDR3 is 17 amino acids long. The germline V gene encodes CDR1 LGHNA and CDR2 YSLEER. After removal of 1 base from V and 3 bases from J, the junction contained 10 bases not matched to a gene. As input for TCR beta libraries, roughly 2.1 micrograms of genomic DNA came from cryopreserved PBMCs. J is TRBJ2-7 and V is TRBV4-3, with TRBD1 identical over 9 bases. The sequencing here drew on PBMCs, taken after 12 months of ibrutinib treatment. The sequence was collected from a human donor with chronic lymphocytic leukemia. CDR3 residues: CASSQVVDRGHNYEQYF. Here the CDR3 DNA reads TGCGCCAGCAGCCAAGTCGTGGACAGGGGACACAACTACGAGCAGTACTTC.